This T cell receptor (beta chain) was observed in a study of blood T cell repertoires in COVID-19. Study-level information: Acute-phase and convalescent COVID-19 samples originated in the United States, Italy and Spain. From T cells, B-cell-depleted T cells, or PBMCs came the material, which was cDNA or gDNA.

Participants spanned ages 18 to 89 years and resided in 20 to 30 US areas. The protocol was immunoSEQ multiplex PCR, while the TCRdb copy is restricted to in-frame clones and leaves out a portion. The sample includes roughly 400,000 clones, around nine tenths of them seen just once. Trimming left V 7 bases short and J 7 bases short, with 17 bases between. This CDR3 contains 15 residues. The germline gives CDR1 MNHEY, CDR2 SVGAGI. This receptor was identified in a woman aged 45-65 years who had recovered from COVID-19. The V call is TRBV6-5, the J call TRBJ1-6; a weak D match, TRBD1 (5 bases). Sequencing was done on a sample of PBMCs or T cells enriched from blood (not recorded which). The CDR3 loop is CASKGISGFNSPLHF. The DNA of the CDR3 is TGTGCCAGCAAGGGGATTTCGGGTTTCAATTCACCCCTCCACTTT.